This entry lists 20 T cell receptor beta chains sequenced from one sample in a study of blood T cell repertoires in COVID-19 (dated by TCRdb to the early 2020s). Libraries were prepared through the immunoSEQ multiplex PCR assay. Sourced from immuneACCESS, this table was stored by TCRdb with only in-frame sequences that have V and J called. A share of the clones is absent; for the studies checked, an unresolved V gene accounts for under half, and the remainder has no known explanation. This sample has around 45,000 clones in its table, and about four fifths of those were observed once. Around a quarter of the sample lies in the top ten. The sequencing sample was made of peripheral blood. These TCRs come from a woman aged 55-69 years with acute or convalescent COVID-19.

The CDR3 nucleotides read TGTGCCAGCAGCCGTAGCGGTCCAGCAGATACGCAGTATTTT. This gives the protein CASSRSGPADTQYF. The chain has TRBV27 and TRBJ2-3, with a possible D match to TRBD2 (6 bases). The CDR3 has 14 amino acids. Per the germline V gene, CDR1 is MNHEY and CDR2 is SMNVEV (reference sequence). The V gene lost 6 bases and the J gene lost 4 bases, with 14 bases spanning the gap.

The chain joins TRBV5-1 to TRBJ1-1; 10 bases align to TRBD1. Germline V gene data show CDR1 as SGHRS and CDR2 as YFSETQ. Germline trimming cut 5 bases from V and 4 bases from J; bases unmatched to any gene: 5. There are 14 residues in the CDR3. Here the CDR3 reads CASSWDRGGTEAFF. The DNA for the CDR3 is TGCGCCAGCAGTTGGGACAGGGGTGGCACTGAAGCTTTCTTT.

V is TRBV21-1 and J is TRBJ2-3; TRBD2, as called in the table, went unchecked against the DNA. TRBV21-1 has pseudogene status. This CDR3 has 12 amino acids. The CDR3 spells CASSKTADTQYF. In nucleotides, the CDR3 is TGTGCCAGCAGCAAAACGGCAGATACGCAGTATTTT.

V gene TRBV27 combines with J gene TRBJ2-3; D is undetermined. The CDR3 contains 12 residues. Trimming shortened V by 5 bases and J by 4 bases, and 7 bases separated the two germline ends. In germline, CDR1 is MNHEY, CDR2 SMNVEV (reference sequence). In nucleotides, the CDR3 is TGTGCCAGCAGTGGGCTGGCAGATACGCAGTATTTT. Protein sequence: CASSGLADTQYF.

The rearrangement uses TRBV4-2 and TRBJ2-1; TRBD2 aligns across 8 bases. V was pared by 0 bases and J by 5 bases, with 6 bases of the junction left unmatched. Germline assignment: CDR1 LGHNA and CDR2 YNFKEQ. The CDR3 sequence is 16 residues long. As DNA, the CDR3 is TGTGCCAGCAGCCAAGATACAGCGGGGGTCCACAATGAGCAGTTCTTC. It codes for CASSQDTAGVHNEQFF.

This clone occurred once. The rearrangement links TRBV13 to TRBJ1-2; a possible D gene is TRBD1 (5 bases). Germline CDR1 reads PRHDT; CDR2 reads FYEKMQ (reference sequence). Trimming removed 0 bases at V and 8 bases at J, with 10 bases between. There are 13 residues in the CDR3. The CDR3 nucleotides are TGTGCCAGCAGCTTAGGAGGGGTGGACGGCTACACCTTC. Translated: CASSLGGVDGYTF.

This clone was counted only a few times. The chain joins TRBV6-6 to TRBJ1-2, with D maybe TRBD1 (5 bases). This CDR3 has 15 amino acids. Trimming shortened V by 6 bases and J by 1 base, and 15 bases separated the two germline ends. Germline V CDR1 and CDR2: MNHNY, SVGAGI (reference sequence). The CDR3 nucleotides read TGTGCCAGCAGGGGGGGGACGTCGGTTAACTATGGCTACACCTTC. This translates into CASRGGTSVNYGYTF.

The chain combines TRBV9 with TRBJ1-3; 7 nucleotides agree with TRBD1. Looked up from germline, CDR1 is SGDLS and CDR2 is YYNGEE. This CDR3 comprises 15 residues. V lost 4 bases to trimming and J lost 0 bases; unmatched junction nucleotides: 4. As DNA, the CDR3 is TGTGCCAGCAGCTTGGGACAGAGCTCTGGAAACACCATATATTTT. The encoded protein is CASSLGQSSGNTIYF.

This chain joins TRBV6-5 and TRBJ2-7; 7 bases match TRBD2. V shed 6 bases, J shed 6 bases, and the junction held 11 bases outside the gene matches. The CDR3 is 14 residues long. Germline CDR1 is MNHEY and CDR2 is SVGAGI. This CDR3 is CASSKRGQGREQYF. For the CDR3, the DNA is TGTGCCAGCAGCAAGCGGGGCCAAGGTCGCGAGCAGTACTTC.

The chain employs TRBV7-9 and TRBJ1-2, with 7 bases fitting TRBD1. This CDR3 has 15 residues. V dropped 1 base and J dropped 5; count of bases not matched to a gene: 7. The germline CDR1 and CDR2 sequences are SEHNR and FQNEAQ (reference sequence). The CDR3 protein is CASSLGGDRTYGYTF. The CDR3 DNA follows: TGTGCCAGCAGCTTAGGCGGGGACAGAACTTATGGCTACACCTTC.

This sequence joins TRBV6-2 or TRBV6-3 and TRBJ2-5; 8 positions match TRBD1. Trimming took 3 bases from V and 2 from J; bases not matched to a gene: 17. Germline V CDR1 and CDR2: MNHEY, SVGEGT. The CDR3 is made up of 19 amino acids. This CDR3 is CASSYFLQGARGPQETQYF. Here the CDR3 DNA reads TGTGCCAGCAGTTATTTCCTGCAGGGGGCGCGAGGGCCACAAGAGACCCAGTACTTC.

The V and J genes are TRBV6-5 and TRBJ1-4; 8 bases are shared with TRBD1. The J segment lost 7 bases and the V segment lost 6 bases, leaving 7 bases of the junction unmatched. The CDR3 length is 14 residues. Per germline, CDR1 MNHEY and CDR2 SVGAGI. DNA of the CDR3: TGTGCCAGCAGCCAAACAGGGGGAGTTGAAAAACTGTTTTTT. Translated, it gives CASSQTGGVEKLFF.

The chain combines TRBV24-1 with TRBJ1-4; TRBD1 aligns across 7 bases. The CDR3 contains 15 residues. V shed 4 bases, J shed 7 bases, and the junction held 8 bases outside the gene matches. CDR1 and CDR2 (germline): KGHDR, SFDVKD. CDR3 DNA: TGTGCCACCAGTGACACAGGGGATGAGGGTGAAAAACTGTTTTTT. Encoded protein: CATSDTGDEGEKLFF.

The chain uses TRBV6-5 and TRBJ2-7; weak D call: TRBD1 (5 bases). Germline V gene data show CDR1 as MNHEY and CDR2 as SVGAGI. The CDR3 length is 12 residues. Deletions cut 6 bases from V and 3 bases from J, with 9 bases between. CDR3 protein: CASSWTFYEQYF. As DNA, the CDR3 is TGTGCCAGCAGCTGGACATTCTACGAGCAGTACTTC.

The chain couples TRBV5-6 to TRBJ2-1, with D tentatively TRBD1 (6 bases). V was trimmed by 4 bases and J by 6 bases, leaving 17 bases between them. This CDR3 spans 15 amino acids. The germline CDR1 and CDR2 sequences are SGHDT and YYEEEE. This CDR3 reads CASSDTGQTGNEQFF. The CDR3 coding sequence is TGTGCCAGCAGCGACACCGGACAGACCGGCAATGAGCAGTTCTTC.

V and J are TRBV12-3 or TRBV12-4 and TRBJ2-7; no definite D call. The germline V and J ends were trimmed by 5 bases and 6 bases, with 8 bases remaining between them. The CDR3 has 11 amino acids. CDR3 region: CASSLYSEQYF. DNA for the CDR3: TGTGCCAGCAGTCTGTACTCCGAGCAGTACTTC.

The J gene is TRBJ2-2, the V gene TRBV6-5; D is possibly TRBD1 (5 bases). The CDR3 covers 14 residues. Trimming took off 6 bases at V and 7 bases at J, with 15 bases between the two ends. CDR1 and CDR2 from the germline V gene are MNHEY and SVGAGI. CDR3 DNA: TGTGCCAGCAGGACGTCAGGGTTTGGCGGGGAGCTGTTTTTT. Encoded protein: CASRTSGFGGELFF.

CDR3 in DNA: TGCGCCAGCAGCCTGTGGGGGGAGTCAGATACGCAGTATTTT. Amino acids: CASSLWGESDTQYF. The chain combines TRBV5-1 with TRBJ2-3; weak D call: TRBD2 (6 bases). The V end was cut by 4 bases, the J end by 4 bases, with 13 bases between. Germline V gene lookup returns CDR1 SGHRS and CDR2 YFSETQ. The CDR3 runs 14 residues.

This chain connects TRBV14 to TRBJ2-4, with 7 positions matching TRBD1. Trimming at V came to 0 bases and at J to 4 bases, leaving 0 bases not matched to a gene. The CDR3 totals 14 residues. Germline CDR1 and CDR2: SGHDN and FVKESK. The CDR3 DNA reads TGTGCCAGCAGCCAAGAGACAGGGAAAAACATTCAGTACTTC. Amino acid sequence: CASSQETGKNIQYF.

This CDR3 is CASSPRTTYEQYF. The CDR3 DNA reads TGTGCCAGCAGCCCCAGGACAACCTACGAGCAGTACTTC. J is TRBJ2-7 and V is TRBV2, with D tentatively TRBD1 (5 bases). CDR3 length: 13 residues. CDR1 is SNHLY, CDR2 FYNNEI, per germline. V lost 6 bases and J 2 bases, leaving 11 bases between the germline ends.